The source of this T cell receptor beta chain is a study of response to subunit inactivated influenza vaccine (dated by TCRdb to 2016 to 2019). Regarding the complete study: Deep quantitative profiling of the T cell receptor repertoire was used in the study to follow responses to a trivalent subunit inactivated influenza vaccine. Results the study describes overall, beyond this receptor: The authors proposed that each seasonal influenza vaccination may bring in only a limited number of new T cells.

Receptor amplification or capture employed RT-PCR. Instrument used: Illumina HiSeq 2500. In TCRdb, the public reads were trimmed at Q25 with fastp and aligned with MiXCR, with productive beta chains retained. Each entry merges the rows of one CDR3 protein and shows their most common DNA and genes. The sample includes about 530,000 distinct CDR3 sequences, with 12% observed a single time. The top ten clones comprise about 10% of the sample. This clonotype was counted only a few times. Its target antigen remains unknown. No per-base quality is available; no much larger clone lies one base away. The specimen comprised PBMCs from blood, sampled on the day of vaccination. The sequence derives from a man aged 50 to 60 who received an inactivated influenza vaccine. Donor details come from another sample of the same person, matched by shared clones.

For the CDR3, the sequence is CSVYSGQVSNQPQHF. The DNA sequence is TGCAGTGTTTACTCGGGACAGGTTAGCAATCAGCCCCAGCATTTT. Recombination joined TRBV20-1 with TRBJ1-5, with TRBD1 matching 8 junction bases. CDR1 DFQATT and CDR2 SNEGSKA were looked up in the germline V gene (reference sequence). The CDR3 sequence holds 15 residues, the cysteine and phenylalanine included. This entry keeps only the CDR3 DNA: 45 bases, framed from base 1. V lost 7 bases and J lost 0 bases, and the count of bases not matched to a germline gene is 8.